The subject of this entry is one T cell receptor (beta chain). This clone was counted between two and nine times. No antigen is known for it. No much larger clone exists at a distance of one base, and base qualities are not known. This sample is part of a study of T cell responses to AZD1222 COVID-19 vaccine (dated by TCRdb to the early 2020s). Notes on the research overall: AZD1222 recipients given second doses at about 4 weeks or at about 12 weeks were pooled, since spike-specific TCR depth and breadth were not found to differ between the two schedules. A total of 233 trial participants underwent TCR sequencing, of whom 200 to 220 had received two doses of AZD1222 and some 26 had received two doses of the MenACWY control vaccine. Enrollment into the trials was organized by age into subgroups of 18-55, 56-69 and 70-plus years, and those subgroups contained approximately 160, 26 and 62 TCR-sequenced participants, respectively. General findings and caveats noted by the study authors: After two AZD1222 doses, spike-specific TCR breadth and depth were significantly higher than at day 0 and than in MenACWY recipients. Only a handful of AZD1222 recipients were SARS-CoV-2 seropositive at baseline, limiting conclusions about previously exposed vaccinees. CD4 TCRs associated with the vaccine covered the entire spike protein, and the dominant responses were in regions 160-218 and 743-854. Most participants were white British and females outnumbered males, and the authors suggested that clonal diversity may have been underestimated. The 56-69-year group was small, and its depth increase did not reach significance, likely because of low power. Because no samples from the day 14 peak response were available, repertoires could be characterized only after the peak T cell response. Epitopes outside the regions mutated in the B.1.351 and B.1.1.7 variants were reportedly recognized by nearly half of the unique spike-specific TCRs.

The CDR3 regions of human TCRbeta chains were subjected to immunosequencing. The authors' pipeline ran thus. Repertoire TCRs were checked for matches against a reference library of SARS-CoV-2-specific TCRs that had been generated using the MIRA antigen-specificity platform. Breadth meant the fraction of unique TCRs that were SARS-CoV-2-associated, whereas depth meant the fraction of total T cells that were SARS-CoV-2-associated. Each spike-specific TCR was assigned to its reactive spike region and to a CD4 or CD8 class using the MIRA data. Log10-transformed breadth and depth values were compared by one-way ANOVA with Sidak's multiple comparisons tests. TCRdb re-hosts the immuneACCESS table, in-frame sequences only. Its copies lack some clones; in the studies checked, an unresolved V gene accounts for under half of them, and the cause for the rest is not known. For V, J and clone size, that table is used; D and trimming come from the DNA. This sample holds about 180,000 clones; 85% to 90% were observed only once. The leading ten clones occupy 1.6% of the sample.

CDR1 and CDR2, per the germline V gene, are SGDLS and YYNGEE. V is pared back by 2 bases and J by 6 bases, with 14 bases lying between the germline termini. From the cysteine through the phenylalanine, the CDR3 covers 14 amino acids. Kept here is only the CDR3 DNA, which spans 42 bases and is read in frame from base 1. The sample's time point label, in plain terms: baseline before first vaccination. Samples from vaccinated people were obtained from the UK trials COV001 and COV002, which included a single-blind randomized controlled phase 2/3 trial of AZD1222 (ChAdOx1 nCoV-19) in healthy adults. For TCRbeta chain sequencing, PBMC samples from trial participants were taken at day 0 and at day 28 after the second dose.

The specimen comprised peripheral blood, sampled on day 0 of AZD1222 vaccination. The chain links TRBV9 with TRBJ1-1, with TRBD1 tentatively as D gene (6 bases match). This TCR was sampled from an adult in good health. This receptor carries the CDR3 CASSVIVGASEAFF. The DNA is TGTGCCAGCAGCGTTATTGTGGGGGCTTCTGAAGCTTTCTTT.